These T cell receptor beta chains were read from a single sample in a study of blood T cells in healthy people across ages. TCRdb reanalysed the 5' RACE reads using MiXCR and keeps one entry per CDR3 protein. The table shows some 1.7 million distinct CDR3 sequences, with approximately 28% occurring only once. Sequenced material: blood. These receptors all stem from a woman younger than 45 in good health. The CDR3 runs from the conserved cysteine through the conserved F or W. The D gene is left open where the match is weak. Only some rows state a clone size, as once, few, many or a class for expanded clones.

clone_size,d_call,j_call,v_call,cdr3_nt,cdr3_aa
NA,TRBD1,TRBJ2-7,TRBV3-1,TGTGCCAGCAGCCACGCGGACAGGGGCGACGAGCAGTACTTC,CASSHADRGDEQYF
NA,TRBD2,TRBJ2-1,TRBV12-3/TRBV12-4,TGTGCCAGCAGCCGGAGGGGGAGCGGGGGTTACAATAAGCAGTTCTTC,CASSRRGSGGYNKQFF
NA,TRBD1,TRBJ2-3,TRBV12-3/TRBV12-4,TGTGCCAGCACCCCAGGGGGCAACCCCGGGACGCAGTATTTT,CASTPGGNPGTQYF
NA,TRBD2,TRBJ2-7,TRBV7-3,TGTGCCAGCAGCACGGGGACTAGCGGTGCGAAGCAGTACTTC,CASSTGTSGAKQYF
NA,TRBD1,TRBJ2-2,TRBV2,TGTGCCAGCAGTGAACTTGGACAGGGGAACACCGGGGAGCCGTTTTTT,CASSELGQGNTGEPFF
few,NA,TRBJ2-1,TRBV12-3/TRBV12-4,TGTGCCAGCAGCCCCCGTCAGGGGCGGCAGGTGGGTGAGCAGTTCTTC,CASSPRQGRQVGEQFF
few,TRBD1,TRBJ2-5,TRBV4-3,TGCGCCAGCAGCCAAGATCCCCGACAGGGGATAAGGAATGAGCAGTACTTC,CASSQDPRQGIRNEQYF
NA,NA,TRBJ2-1,TRBV2,TGTGCCAGCAGAGACCCGACAGAGGACAATGAGCAGTTCTTC,CASRDPTEDNEQFF
many,NA,TRBJ2-1,TRBV12-3/TRBV12-4,TGTGCCAGCAGTCCCGTTGGGGCAGGGAGCAATGAGCAGTTCTTC,CASSPVGAGSNEQFF
few,NA,TRBJ2-2,TRBV5-1,TGCGCCAGCAGCTCGACGGACAGCCCAGCGAACACCGGGGAGCTGTTTTTT,CASSSTDSPANTGELFF
NA,NA,TRBJ1-4,TRBV10-3,TGTGCCATCAGTGAAAGGGTAGTGGTGGAAGGAGAAAAACTGTTTTTT,CAISERVVVEGEKLFF
few,TRBD1,TRBJ2-1,TRBV24-1,TGTGCCACCAGTGATACCGGGACAGAGGTATACAATGAGCAGTTCTTC,CATSDTGTEVYNEQFF
few,TRBD2,TRBJ2-1,TRBV18,TGTGCCAGCTCACCTAGCGGGGGGGCCAGGAATGAGCAGTTCTTC,CASSPSGGARNEQFF
few,TRBD1,TRBJ1-2,TRBV4-2,TGTGCCAGCAGCCACGGTTACAGGGGAGCTAACTATGGCTACACCTTC,CASSHGYRGANYGYTF
NA,TRBD1,TRBJ2-2,TRBV28,TGTGCCAGCAGTCGTCGGACAGGGGTCCCCGGGGAGCTGTTTTTT,CASSRRTGVPGELFF
NA,NA,TRBJ1-1,TRBV11-2,TGTGCCAGCAGCCGTATGACCTCCCACATGAACACTGAAGCTTTCTTT,CASSRMTSHMNTEAFF
many,TRBD1,TRBJ1-2,TRBV4-1,TGCGCCAGCAGCCACGTAACAGGGGGGGAAAATGGCTACACCTTC,CASSHVTGGENGYTF
few,NA,TRBJ1-5,TRBV30,TGTGCCTGGAGTGTACCGGTGGGGGATCAGCCCCAGCATTTT,CAWSVPVGDQPQHF
few,NA,TRBJ1-1,TRBV9,TGTGCCAGCAGCGTGGGGCTATCGGGGAACACTGAAGCTTTCTTT,CASSVGLSGNTEAFF
NA,TRBD2,TRBJ2-1,TRBV29-1,TGCAGCGTAGAGCGGGGGGGCTCCTACAATGAGCAGTGCTTC,CSVERGGSYNEQCF
few,TRBD2,TRBJ2-1,TRBV29-1,TGCAGCGTCGCCGGACTAGCGAAACCGGAGCAGTTCTTC,CSVAGLAKPEQFF
few,NA,TRBJ2-4,TRBV13,TGTGCCAGCAGCTTAGAAACTGGTGGAAACATTCAGTACTTC,CASSLETGGNIQYF
many,NA,TRBJ2-1,TRBV18,TGTGCCAGCTCACCTATCGACAGAGGGGCTGAGCAGTTCTTC,CASSPIDRGAEQFF
few,TRBD1,TRBJ1-1,TRBV30,TGTGCCTGTAACCGGGACAGGGATTTCGCTGAAGCTTTCTTT,CACNRDRDFAEAFF
NA,TRBD1,TRBJ1-2,TRBV24-1,TGTGCCACCAGTGAACCTGGGACAGCAGGCGGCTACACCTTC,CATSEPGTAGGYTF
few,TRBD2,TRBJ2-7,TRBV7-9,TGTGCCAGCTCGACTAGCGGGGACGAGCAGTACTTC,CASSTSGDEQYF
many,TRBD1,TRBJ2-7,TRBV4-1,TGCGCCAGCAGCAAGACAGGGGGGTTCTACGAGCAGTACTTC,CASSKTGGFYEQYF
NA,NA,TRBJ1-2,TRBV2,TGTGCCAGCAGTGACCAGGGGCAAGATGGCTACACCTTC,CASSDQGQDGYTF
NA,NA,TRBJ2-5,TRBV2,TGTGCCAGCAATCGGGTAGGGGAGACCCAGTACTTC,CASNRVGETQYF
NA,NA,TRBJ2-2,TRBV4-2,TGTGCCAGCAGAGAGGTCGCGGGGTGGACCGGGGAGCTGTTTTTT,CASREVAGWTGELFF
many,NA,TRBJ1-2,TRBV28,TGTGCCAGCAGTTCCAGGAGCTATGGCTACACCTTC,CASSSRSYGYTF
few,TRBD2,TRBJ2-7,TRBV20-1,TGCAGTGCTAGAGATTCTCTAGCGGGAACCTACGAGCAGTACTTC,CSARDSLAGTYEQYF
NA,TRBD1,TRBJ2-7,TRBV20-1,TGCAGTGCTCGTCTACCTGGACAGGGGGCATGGTACAATGAGCAGTACTTC,CSARLPGQGAWYNEQYF
once,TRBD1,TRBJ2-7,TRBV7-6,TGTGCCAGCAGCCCTACCCTCTCGACAGGGTTAATCCCGGGGGAGCAGTACTTC,CASSPTLSTGLIPGEQYF
few,NA,TRBJ2-3,TRBV24-1,TGTGCCACCAGTGCTCCTGGACTCGCGGGGAACACAGATACGCAGTATTTT,CATSAPGLAGNTDTQYF
NA,NA,TRBJ2-4,TRBV7-9,TGTGCCAGCAGCTCTACGGTGGGGGTGGCCAAAAACATTCAGTACTTC,CASSSTVGVAKNIQYF
few,NA,TRBJ1-2,TRBV4-1,TGCGCCAGCAGCTCCCCGGCCGGGAAGCCCGACGACTACACCTTC,CASSSPAGKPDDYTF
few,NA,TRBJ1-2,TRBV7-2,TGTGCCAGCAGCTTAGCGTCGATTAGGGCGTATGGCTACACCTTC,CASSLASIRAYGYTF
few,NA,TRBJ1-5,TRBV6-5,TGTGCCAGCAGTTACAAAATTGACCAGCCCCAGCATTTT,CASSYKIDQPQHF
NA,NA,TRBJ2-3,TRBV2,TGTGCCAGCAGTCCAAATCCGGGGGTTAGCACAGATACGCAGTATTTT,CASSPNPGVSTDTQYF
NA,NA,TRBJ1-6,TRBV20-1,TGCAGTGCTAGCCCCGGACCGGCCTATAATTCACCCCTCCACTTT,CSASPGPAYNSPLHF
NA,TRBD1,TRBJ1-2,TRBV10-3,TGTGCCATCATGGGACAGGGGGCGCGGGACTATGGCTACACCTTC,CAIMGQGARDYGYTF
NA,NA,TRBJ1-2,TRBV28,TGTGCCAGCAGGCTGAGCCCTAACTATGGCTACACCTTC,CASRLSPNYGYTF
NA,TRBD1,TRBJ2-3,TRBV9,TGTGCCAGCAGCGCTCGACAGGGGTCCAGAGATACGCAGTATTTT,CASSARQGSRDTQYF
few,NA,TRBJ1-2,TRBV19,TGTGCCAGTAGTATTTTGGGTGGCAGGACCGTTCTGAACTATGGCTACACCTTC,CASSILGGRTVLNYGYTF
many,NA,TRBJ1-6,TRBV3-1,TGTGCCAGCAGCCATTCGGACAGAAAGAGGAATTCACCCCTCCACTTT,CASSHSDRKRNSPLHF
few,NA,TRBJ2-7,TRBV21-1,TGTGCCAGCAGAACCCCCGGGAAGGGGGCTCATGAGCAGTACTTC,CASRTPGKGAHEQYF
few,NA,TRBJ2-1,TRBV21-1,TGTGCCAGCAGCCCTAGGTGGGGGAGCTCCTACAATGAGCAGTTCTTC,CASSPRWGSSYNEQFF
few,NA,TRBJ2-4,TRBV20-1,TGCAGTGCGGGGTGGGGGCTAGCCAAAAACATTCAGTACTTC,CSAGWGLAKNIQYF
NA,TRBD1,TRBJ2-1,TRBV18,TGTGCCAGCTCACTGACAGGGGGAATGGTCTACAATGAGCAGTTCTTC,CASSLTGGMVYNEQFF
NA,NA,TRBJ2-7,TRBV2,TGTGCCAGCAACTTAGGACAGTTAGGCGAGCAGTACTTC,CASNLGQLGEQYF
once,TRBD1,TRBJ1-2,TRBV6-1,TGTGCCAGCAGGGTCGACAGGGGGCCGGGCTATGGCTACACCTTC,CASRVDRGPGYGYTF
few,NA,TRBJ2-1,TRBV29-1,TGCAGCGTTGAGTTCGTGTCAGGGCCCTACAATGAGCAGTTCTTC,CSVEFVSGPYNEQFF
few,NA,TRBJ1-1,TRBV29-1,TGCAGCGTTTGGGCGGGAGGAGGAATGAACACTGAAGCTTTCTTT,CSVWAGGGMNTEAFF
NA,NA,TRBJ2-4,TRBV6-1,TGTGCCAACCAAGGGGGTTCCGGCATTCAGTACTTC,CANQGGSGIQYF
NA,NA,TRBJ1-1,TRBV7-2,TGTGCCAGCAGCTACGGGTGGACTGAAGCTTTCTTT,CASSYGWTEAFF
NA,NA,TRBJ2-1,TRBV14,TGCGCCAGCAGCCAAGGACGTTTGAGCTCCTACAATGAGCAGTTCTTC,CASSQGRLSSYNEQFF
NA,TRBD2,TRBJ2-1,TRBV20-1,TGCAGTGCTAGCTGGCGGGAGGGTGGGGATGAGCAGTTCTTC,CSASWREGGDEQFF
NA,NA,TRBJ2-7,TRBV4-1,TGCGCCAGCAACCAAGGAGGGAACCCCTACGAGCAGTACTTC,CASNQGGNPYEQYF